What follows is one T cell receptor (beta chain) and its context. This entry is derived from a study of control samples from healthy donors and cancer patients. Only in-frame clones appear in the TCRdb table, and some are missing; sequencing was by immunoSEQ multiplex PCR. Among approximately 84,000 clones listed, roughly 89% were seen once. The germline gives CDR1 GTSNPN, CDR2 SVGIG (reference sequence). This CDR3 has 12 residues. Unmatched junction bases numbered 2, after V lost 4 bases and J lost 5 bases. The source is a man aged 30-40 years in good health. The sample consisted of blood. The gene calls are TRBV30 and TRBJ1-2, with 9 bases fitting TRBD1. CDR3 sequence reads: CAWTGTGYGYTF. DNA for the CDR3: TGTGCCTGGACAGGGACAGGGTATGGCTACACCTTC.